The 19 T cell receptor beta chains below come from one sample, sequenced in a study of T cell responses to AZD1222 COVID-19 vaccine. TCRdb's copy holds only in-frame clones and misses some; the assay was immunoSEQ multiplex PCR. The sample carries fewer than 140,000 clones, about 90% recorded once. The specimen was peripheral blood, collected on day 0 of AZD1222 vaccination. These receptor sequences come from an adult in good health.

J is TRBJ2-7 and V is TRBV3-1 (or the pseudogene TRBV3-2), with a weak D call TRBD1 (5 bases). The V end lost 1 base, the J end lost 6 bases, and 13 bases lay between the germline ends. The CDR3 is made up of 14 amino acids. Germline CDR1 and CDR2: LGHDT and YNNKEL (reference sequence). The CDR3 is CASSQGRVVGEQYF. CDR3 coding DNA: TGTGCCAGCAGCCAAGGCAGGGTAGTTGGCGAGCAGTACTTC.

This chain uses TRBV7-9 with TRBJ2-4, with 7 bases aligning to TRBD2. The junction had 5 bases not matched to a gene; V was cut back by 2 bases and J by 4 bases. CDR3 length equals 15 residues. The germline gives CDR1 SEHNR, CDR2 FQNEAQ (reference sequence). The CDR3 here is CASSLSRDYKNIQYF. CDR3 nucleotide sequence: TGTGCCAGCAGCTTATCCAGGGACTATAAAAACATTCAGTACTTC.

The chain joins TRBV28 to TRBJ2-7; possibly TRBD1 for D (6 bases). The V and J ends lost 6 bases and 9 bases respectively, with 24 bases between them. Germline loops: CDR1 MDHEN, CDR2 SYDVKM. CDR3 size: 15 residues. The CDR3 bases are TGTGCCAGCAGCCAAGGACAGCCTCCCTTTACGGGGCAGTACTTC. Residues: CASSQGQPPFTGQYF.

V usage is TRBV29-1 and J usage is TRBJ2-3, with D perhaps matching TRBD2 (6 bases). The CDR3 is 13 amino acids. The germline CDR1 and CDR2 sequences are SQVTM and ANQGSEA. The ends were cut back, 3 bases at V and 5 bases at J, with 12 bases in the middle. Here the CDR3 DNA reads TGCAGCGTTGAGGGAGGTCGGGGAGATACGCAGTATTTT. Translated, it gives CSVEGGRGDTQYF.

The chain uses TRBV10-1 and TRBJ2-3, with 7 bases aligning to TRBD2. CDR3 length: 15 residues. Germline assignment: CDR1 WNHNN and CDR2 SYGVQD (reference sequence). V gave up 7 bases and J gave up 7 bases; unmatched junction bases: 14. CDR3 in DNA: TGCGCCAGCATCCTTCCGAGGGCGGGGGTTCATACGCAGTATTTT. This gives the protein CASILPRAGVHTQYF.

This chain connects TRBV6-2 or TRBV6-3 to TRBJ2-3; the match to TRBD1 covers 8 bases. V shed 1 base and J 2 bases; nucleotides not matched to a gene: 2. The germline V gene has CDR1 MNHEY and CDR2 SVGEGT. CDR3 length: 15 amino acids. The DNA for the CDR3 is TGTGCCAGCAGTTACTGGGACAGGCTCACAGATACGCAGTATTTT. It yields the protein CASSYWDRLTDTQYF.

The chain uses TRBV18 and TRBJ1-1; D is ambiguous. The germline gives CDR1 KGHSH, CDR2 LQKENI. The CDR3 extends over 14 amino acids. V lost 6 bases and J lost 0, with 11 bases in between. CDR3 nucleotide sequence: TGTGCCAGCTCCGCACGAGACCTGAACACTGAAGCTTTCTTT. It codes for CASSARDLNTEAFF.

The V call is TRBV20-1, the J call TRBJ2-3; D remains ambiguous. V lost 7 bases, J lost 2 bases, and 7 bases lay in between. Germline V gene data show CDR1 as DFQATT and CDR2 as SNEGSKA (reference sequence). The CDR3 extends over 11 amino acids. As DNA, the CDR3 is TGCAGTGTCTACTTCACAGATACGCAGTATTTT. As protein: CSVYFTDTQYF.

This clone is deemed medium-sized. The chain couples TRBV7-9 to TRBJ2-7; possibly TRBD2 for D (5 bases). V was clipped by 5 bases and J by 4 bases, with 9 bases between them. Germline values: CDR1 SEHNR, CDR2 FQNEAQ (reference sequence). This CDR3 has 12 residues. In DNA, the CDR3 is TGTGCCAGCAGCCACACGGGGTACGAGCAGTACTTC. Amino acid sequence: CASSHTGYEQYF.

The chain recombines TRBV5-1 with TRBJ2-5; possibly TRBD1 for D (6 bases). The CDR3 sequence is 13 residues long. V was cut by 4 bases and J by 2 bases, with 9 bases left in between. Germline values: CDR1 SGHRS, CDR2 YFSETQ. The CDR3 DNA follows: TGCGCCAGCAGCGGGGACATACAAGAGACCCAGTACTTC. It encodes CASSGDIQETQYF.

The CDR3 DNA is TGTGCCAGCAGCGTAGAGCCAGGGGGGAGGACCCAGTACTTC. This codes for CASSVEPGGRTQYF. The chain couples TRBV9 to TRBJ2-5; D is perhaps TRBD1 (7 bases). The CDR3 loop spans 14 amino acids. Germline values: CDR1 SGDLS, CDR2 YYNGEE. Trimming left V 0 bases short and J 7 bases short, with 13 bases between.

The CDR3 coding sequence is TGCGCCAGCAGTGAGGAGGGTGTTGGAGATACGCAGTATTTT. It codes for CASSEEGVGDTQYF. The chain recombines TRBV10-2 with TRBJ2-3, with D possibly being TRBD2 (5 bases). The CDR3 extends over 14 amino acids. CDR1 and CDR2 (germline): WSHSY, SAAADI. Trimming shortened V by 2 bases and J by 5 bases, and 11 bases separated the two germline ends.

This sequence joins TRBV5-6 and TRBJ2-7; the D gene could be TRBD1 or TRBD2 (5 bases each). Germline CDR1 is SGHDT and CDR2 is YYEEEE. The CDR3 runs 10 residues. CDR3 loop: CGKGPSEQYF. DNA of the CDR3: TGTGGGAAGGGACCGAGCGAGCAGTACTTC.

J is TRBJ2-1 and V is TRBV20-1; D is ambiguous. Trimming removed 0 bases from V and 3 bases from J, with 0 bases in between. The CDR3 spans 11 residues. Per germline, CDR1 DFQATT and CDR2 SNEGSKA (reference sequence). Here the CDR3 reads CSARDYNEQFF. In DNA form, the CDR3 reads TGCAGTGCTAGAGACTACAATGAGCAGTTCTTC.

The chain joins TRBV4-1 to TRBJ1-6, with unresolved D. The CDR3 contains 18 residues. V was cut by 1 base and J by 8 bases, with 21 bases left in between. Per the germline V gene, CDR1 is MGHRA and CDR2 is YSYEKL. The DNA of the CDR3 is TGCGCCAGCAGCCAAGTTGATATGGGGTTGAAAGGGTATTCACCCCTCCACTTT. Translated: CASSQVDMGLKGYSPLHF.

The V gene is TRBV5-1, the J gene TRBJ1-2; D ambiguous. V was cut by 2 bases and J by 7 bases, with 12 bases left in between. Per germline, CDR1 SGHRS and CDR2 YFSETQ. CDR3 length: 13 amino acids. CDR3 DNA sequence: TGCGCCAGCAGCTTCGGTGGAGAGCGTGGCTACACCTTC. Its protein is CASSFGGERGYTF.

This chain connects TRBV5-1 to TRBJ2-3, with D unresolved. The CDR3 contains 16 residues. The V end lost 4 bases, the J end lost 3 bases, and 18 bases lay between the germline ends. Germline assignment: CDR1 SGHRS and CDR2 YFSETQ. The CDR3 bases are TGCGCCAGCAGCCAGGTCCCTAGTAGATGGACAGATACGCAGTATTTT. Amino acid sequence: CASSQVPSRWTDTQYF.

The CDR3 region has the DNA TGTGCCAGCAGTCCAATCGACATCTGGTCCACTGAAGCTTTCTTT. Amino acids: CASSPIDIWSTEAFF. This chain uses TRBV27 with TRBJ1-1; D gene unclear. The V end was cut by 5 bases, the J end by 4 bases, with 17 bases between. Germline V CDR1 and CDR2: MNHEY, SMNVEV (reference sequence). This CDR3 is built from 15 residues.

The chain employs TRBV21-1 and TRBJ2-5; the table assigns TRBD2, which was not confirmed against the DNA. TRBV21-1 is a recognized pseudogene. This CDR3 is 11 amino acids long. The CDR3 sequence is CASSPGETQYF. CDR3 DNA sequence: TGTGCCAGCAGCCCGGGGGAGACCCAGTACTTC.